The sample holds many counts of the clone carrying this TCR beta chain. These data are taken from a study of blood T cell repertoires in COVID-19. Looking at the study overall: Sample material is recorded as cDNA or gDNA derived from T cells, B-cell-depleted T cells, or PBMCs.

Trimming removed 2 bases from V and 2 bases from J; junction bases left unmatched: 11. This CDR3 contains 17 residues. Germline-derived CDR1 and CDR2 are MGHRA and YSYEKL. Original processing methods: How many nucleated cells were present was estimated from reference gene primer amplification. Assay: immunoSEQ multiplex PCR; the TCRdb copy retains only in-frame clones and omits some. V and J calls and clone size are as listed in that table; D and trimming were resolved from the DNA. The table has about 270,000 clones, about nine tenths seen once. The sequence came from a man aged 35 to 55 with active or convalescent COVID-19. Material for sequencing was peripheral blood. The chain uses TRBV4-1 and TRBJ2-7, with 8 positions matching TRBD2. CDR3 sequence reads: CASSQSALAGTPYEQYF. CDR3 nucleotides: TGCGCCAGCAGCCAATCGGCGCTAGCGGGCACACCCTACGAGCAGTACTTC.